This is a list of T cell receptor beta chains from one sample in a study of cytomegalovirus exposure and HLA in healthy donors. TCRdb's copy holds only in-frame clones and misses some; the assay was immunoSEQ multiplex PCR. The table shows approximately 200,000 clones, with 85% to 95% occurring only once. The sample consisted of PBMCs. Every receptor here comes from a woman between 18 and 30 years old in good health and CMV-seronegative. Both conserved end residues are part of each CDR3. Fields, in order: D gene, J gene, clone size, V gene, CDR3 protein, CDR3 DNA. D genes are given only for firm matches. Only some rows state a clone size, as once, few, many or a class for expanded clones.

>-|TRBJ2-7|once|TRBV7-9
CASSPEEKQYF
TGTGCCAGCAGCCCTGAAGAGAAGCAGTACTTC
>-|TRBJ2-6|-|TRBV6-4
CASSVQSGANVLTF
TGTGCCAGCAGTGTCCAGTCTGGGGCCAACGTCCTGACTTTC
>TRBD1|TRBJ1-5|-|TRBV6-1
CASSGDRVNQPQHF
TGTGCCAGCAGTGGAGACAGGGTCAATCAGCCCCAGCATTTT
>-|TRBJ1-6|-|TRBV6-1
CASSVGRNSPLHF
TGTGCCAGCAGTGTGGGCAGAAATTCACCCCTCCACTTT
>-|TRBJ1-5|-|TRBV27
CASSLLGGNQPQHF
TGTGCCAGCAGTTTGTTAGGGGGCAATCAGCCCCAGCATTTT
>TRBD1|TRBJ1-4|once|TRBV5-1
CASSLEIQGEFNEKLFF
TGCGCCAGCAGCTTAGAAATCCAGGGGGAGTTTAATGAAAAACTGTTTTTT
>-|TRBJ1-2|-|TRBV30
CAWGPGYTF
TGTGCCTGGGGCCCTGGCTACACCTTC
>-|TRBJ2-5|-|TRBV6-1
CASSELKGSQETQYF
TGTGCCAGCAGTGAATTAAAGGGGTCTCAAGAGACCCAGTACTTC
>TRBD1|TRBJ2-3|-|TRBV30
CAWRTGADTQYF
TGTGCCTGGCGGACAGGGGCAGATACGCAGTATTTT
>TRBD2|TRBJ2-5|-|TRBV11-2
CASSERLAGLQETQYF
TGTGCCAGCAGCGAACGACTAGCGGGGCTCCAAGAGACCCAGTACTTC
>TRBD2|TRBJ2-3|once|TRBV5-4
CASSLSIAGGPSTDTQYF
TGTGCCAGCAGCTTGTCCATAGCGGGAGGGCCTAGCACAGATACGCAGTATTTT
>TRBD1|TRBJ2-2|-|TRBV5-1
CASSTGQGRTGELFF
TGCGCCAGCAGCACCGGACAGGGGCGCACCGGGGAGCTGTTTTTT
>TRBD2|TRBJ2-3|-|TRBV7-6
CASSRSASGSIDTQYF
TGTGCCAGCAGCAGGAGCGCTAGCGGGAGCATAGATACGCAGTATTTT
>-|TRBJ1-5|-|TRBV15
CATRLGGRNQPQHF
TGTGCCACCAGGCTGGGGGGAAGAAATCAGCCCCAGCATTTT
>TRBD1|TRBJ1-1|-|TRBV5-1
CASSLQGGVNTEAFF
TGCGCCAGCAGCTTACAGGGGGGCGTGAACACTGAAGCTTTCTTT
>TRBD1|TRBJ2-6|few|TRBV2
CASSDLGQGPPGANVLTF
TGTGCCAGCAGTGACCTAGGACAGGGACCCCCCGGGGCCAACGTCCTGACTTTC
>-|TRBJ1-4|once|TRBV2
CASSETGITNEKLFF
TGTGCCAGCAGTGAAACGGGGATTACTAATGAAAAACTGTTTTTT
>-|TRBJ1-2|-|TRBV5-1
CASSQSSGGYGYTF
TGCGCCAGCAGCCAGTCGTCGGGGGGCTATGGCTACACCTTC
>-|TRBJ1-2|-|TRBV6-4
CASSEGPRGFGYTF
TGTGCCAGCAGTGAAGGGCCAAGGGGCTTTGGCTACACCTTC
>-|TRBJ1-1|-|TRBV19
CASTRSGLNTEAFF
TGTGCCAGTACCAGGTCAGGATTGAACACTGAAGCTTTCTTT